Listed below are T cell receptor beta chains from one sample, sequenced in a study of T-cell memory formation after mild COVID-19. TCRdb redid the calling of the 5' RACE reads with MiXCR, one entry per CDR3 protein. Among fewer than 350,000 distinct CDR3 sequences listed, approximately 7.6% were seen once. Sequencing was performed on PBMCs or a T cell subset sorted from them (not recorded which). The source is a man between 18 and 29 years old who had mild COVID-19 (a few samples of this study predate the infection). Cell type and time point are not known. Each CDR3 is given with its conserved first and last residue. D genes are given only for firm matches. Clone size is stated in some rows and not others, as once, few, many or a class when expanded.

size	V	J	D	CDR3	DNA
.	TRBV7-8	TRBJ2-1	.	CASRRGRGSGNEQFF	TGTGCCAGCAGACGCGGACGCGGATCGGGGAATGAGCAGTTCTTC
.	TRBV27	TRBJ1-5	.	CASNSVRTMNQPQHF	TGTGCCAGCAATTCCGTCCGAACAATGAATCAGCCCCAGCATTTT
many	TRBV5-1	TRBJ1-1	.	CASSFAGIEAFF	TGCGCCAGCAGCTTCGCAGGGATTGAAGCTTTCTTT
few	TRBV5-6	TRBJ2-2	TRBD2	CASGDSGGPANTGELFF	TGTGCCAGCGGCGATAGCGGGGGGCCCGCGAACACCGGGGAGCTGTTTTTT
few	TRBV5-1	TRBJ1-2	.	CASSSQGTGYGYTF	TGCGCCAGCAGCTCCCAGGGTACCGGCTATGGCTACACCTTC
many	TRBV10-2	TRBJ2-3	.	CASDSGSTSTDTQYF	TGCGCCAGCGACTCGGGGAGTACTAGCACAGATACGCAGTATTTT
.	TRBV6-6	TRBJ1-2	TRBD1	CASRRQGYSYTF	TGTGCCAGCAGAAGACAGGGCTACAGCTACACCTTC
.	TRBV7-9	TRBJ1-4	.	CASSLIGELFF	TGTGCCAGCAGCTTAATCGGTGAACTGTTTTTT
few	TRBV9	TRBJ2-2	.	CASTPSDGELFF	TGTGCCAGCACCCCCTCGGACGGGGAGCTGTTTTTT
.	TRBV7-8	TRBJ1-6	.	CASSLKPRVGSYLIDNSPLHF	TGTGCCAGCAGCTTAAAGCCCCGTGTAGGCAGCTATTTAATCGATAATTCACCCCTCCACTTT
.	TRBV10-3	TRBJ1-6	.	CAIRIDGGASPLHF	TGTGCCATCAGGATCGACGGGGGCGCTTCACCCCTCCACTTT
.	TRBV6-2/TRBV6-3	TRBJ2-1	TRBD2	CASSQGTSGGPAF	TGTGCCAGCAGCCAAGGGACTAGCGGGGGGCCCGCCTTC
few	TRBV6-2/TRBV6-3	TRBJ2-5	.	CASRDLGRTQETQYF	TGTGCCAGCAGGGACCTCGGACGGACTCAAGAGACCCAGTACTTC
many	TRBV5-1	TRBJ2-1	.	CASSLGQSNEQFF	TGCGCCAGCAGCTTGGGCCAGTCCAATGAGCAGTTCTTC
many	TRBV5-1	TRBJ2-2	.	CASSIAPASGELFF	TGCGCCAGCAGCATTGCCCCAGCGTCCGGGGAGCTGTTTTTT
few	TRBV6-2/TRBV6-3	TRBJ1-2	.	CASSYFKDGARGYTF	TGTGCCAGCAGTTACTTTAAGGACGGAGCTCGGGGCTACACCTTC
few	TRBV7-3	TRBJ2-1	TRBD2	CASSPGSGGTLNEQFF	TGTGCCAGCAGCCCGGGCAGCGGGGGCACCCTCAATGAGCAGTTCTTC
few	TRBV30	TRBJ1-2	.	CAWRAASAGSNYGYTF	TGTGCCTGGAGGGCCGCGTCGGCAGGTTCTAACTATGGCTACACCTTC
few	TRBV29-1	TRBJ1-2	.	CSVERTVNYGYTF	TGCAGCGTTGAACGGACAGTTAACTATGGCTACACCTTC
.	TRBV12-3/TRBV12-4	TRBJ1-2	.	CASSLPRTVSSWGYTF	TGTGCCAGCAGTTTACCGAGGACAGTTTCCTCATGGGGTTACACCTTC
many	TRBV25-1	TRBJ1-1	.	CASKRGTEAFF	TGTGCCAGCAAACGGGGGACTGAAGCTTTCTTT
.	TRBV11-2	TRBJ2-2	.	CASTQGEGNTGELFF	TGTGCCAGCACCCAGGGGGAGGGGAACACCGGGGAGCTGTTTTTT
.	TRBV2	TRBJ1-5	TRBD1	CASTAGTVMFGQPQHF	TGTGCCAGCACGGCCGGGACAGTAATGTTCGGTCAGCCCCAGCATTTT
few	TRBV6-5	TRBJ2-5	.	CASSYTGGPGQETQYF	TGTGCCAGCAGTTATACTGGGGGTCCCGGCCAGGAGACCCAGTACTTC
many	TRBV15	TRBJ1-2	.	CATSPDPLANYGYTF	TGTGCCACCAGTCCCGACCCGTTAGCTAACTATGGCTACACCTTC
.	TRBV21-1	TRBJ1-2	.	CASSKPRHYGYTF	TGTGCCAGCAGCAAACCCCGGCACTATGGCTACACCTTC
.	TRBV10-3	TRBJ2-3	TRBD2	CAISAGGVGTQYF	TGTGCCATCAGTGCGGGGGGAGTCGGTACGCAGTATTTT
few	TRBV7-6	TRBJ2-3	TRBD2	CASSWASGGWGTDTQYF	TGTGCCAGCAGCTGGGCTAGCGGGGGCTGGGGCACAGATACGCAGTATTTT
few	TRBV10-3	TRBJ2-7	.	CAISAISGAGDVYGYEQYF	TGTGCCATCAGTGCGATCTCGGGCGCAGGGGACGTGTACGGCTACGAGCAGTACTTC
few	TRBV6-5	TRBJ1-1	.	CASSYSRATEAFF	TGTGCCAGCAGTTACTCCAGGGCCACTGAAGCTTTCTTT
.	TRBV4-3	TRBJ1-5	.	CASSQDLGQRRSNQPQHF	TGCGCCAGCAGCCAAGATTTGGGCCAGCGGCGTAGCAATCAGCCCCAGCATTTT
many	TRBV7-8	TRBJ2-3	.	CASSPGSSTDTQYF	TGTGCCAGCAGCCCGGGCAGTAGCACAGATACGCAGTATTTT
.	TRBV7-6	TRBJ2-1	TRBD2	CASSLFAGGPNEQFF	TGTGCCAGCAGCTTATTTGCGGGGGGGCCAAATGAGCAGTTCTTC
many	TRBV5-1	TRBJ1-6	.	CASSLGDRLYSPLHF	TGCGCCAGCAGCTTGGGGGACCGCCTGTATTCACCCCTCCACTTT
many	TRBV9	TRBJ2-7	.	CASSVGVQGQQYF	TGTGCCAGCAGCGTAGGGGTACAGGGTCAGCAGTACTTC
few	TRBV12-3/TRBV12-4	TRBJ2-5	.	CASSTLRNQETQYF	TGTGCCAGCAGTACCCTTCGGAACCAAGAGACCCAGTACTTC
many	TRBV30	TRBJ2-2	.	CAWGVQGLGELFF	TGTGCCTGGGGTGTTCAGGGTCTCGGGGAGCTGTTTTTT
few	TRBV4-1	TRBJ2-3	.	CASSQTRGPPTDTQYF	TGCGCCAGCAGCCAAACGCGGGGGCCACCCACAGATACGCAGTATTTT
few	TRBV19	TRBJ1-5	.	CASKIPGSNQPQHF	TGTGCCAGTAAAATACCGGGTAGCAATCAGCCCCAGCATTTT
few	TRBV5-4	TRBJ2-7	.	CASSFRKRSSYEQYF	TGTGCCAGCAGCTTCCGGAAGCGGAGCTCCTACGAGCAGTACTTC
many	TRBV6-5	TRBJ1-5	.	CASSYSGVFDQPQHF	TGTGCCAGCAGTTACTCGGGGGTTTTCGATCAGCCCCAGCATTTT
.	TRBV18	TRBJ2-1	TRBD1	CASSFTGVDGEQFF	TGTGCCAGCTCGTTCACAGGGGTGGATGGTGAGCAGTTCTTC
few	TRBV30	TRBJ2-3	TRBD2	CAWSVSGGTDTQYF	TGTGCCTGGAGTGTCAGCGGGGGTACAGATACGCAGTATTTT
few	TRBV24-1	TRBJ1-2	TRBD1	CATSDPGDRGVFHYTF	TGTGCCACCAGTGATCCAGGGGACAGGGGCGTTTTTCACTACACCTTC
.	TRBV5-1	TRBJ2-6	.	CASSLGALASGANVLTF	TGCGCCAGCAGCTTAGGGGCGCTGGCTTCTGGGGCCAACGTCCTGACTTTC
.	TRBV20-1	TRBJ1-2	.	CSGLRDKDGYTF	TGCAGTGGACTCCGAGATAAGGATGGCTACACCTTC
few	TRBV28	TRBJ2-5	.	CASTGHQETQYF	TGTGCCAGCACCGGGCACCAAGAGACCCAGTACTTC
few	TRBV5-1	TRBJ2-6	.	CASSIGAGANVLTF	TGCGCCAGCAGCATAGGTGCTGGGGCCAACGTCCTGACTTTC
few	TRBV4-2	TRBJ2-2	.	CASSPQKENTGELFF	TGTGCCAGCAGCCCACAGAAAGAGAACACCGGGGAGCTGTTTTTT
many	TRBV5-1	TRBJ2-1	TRBD2	CASSLPRLAGGYNEQFF	TGCGCCAGCAGCTTGCCCAGACTAGCGGGGGGTTACAATGAGCAGTTCTTC
.	TRBV5-1	TRBJ1-2	.	CASSLGEAGYTF	TGCGCCAGCAGCCTGGGGGAGGCTGGCTACACCTTC
many	TRBV7-9	TRBJ1-2	TRBD1	CASSLLTGEDYGYTF	TGTGCCAGCAGCTTATTGACAGGGGAGGACTATGGCTACACCTTC
.	TRBV6-2/TRBV6-3	TRBJ2-1	.	CASSFGGLYEQFF	TGTGCCAGCAGTTTTGGGGGTCTCTATGAGCAGTTCTTC